This TCR beta chain was recorded in a study of metastatic and nonmetastatic thyroid tumors. Study-level background: Repertoires were compared across blood and tumor or nodule tissue from malignant and benign thyroid patients.

None of the patients had undergone any treatment ahead of thyroid surgery. In regard to this clone: The antigen is not known.

The study, taken as a whole, reports: Benign nodules were reported to have significantly lower TCR beta diversity than malignant thyroid tumors, in blood and tumor.

As handled by the study authors: Using the CDR3 differences seen across clinicopathological groups, the authors built a distant-metastasis classifier for papillary thyroid cancer, which was meant to discriminate distant-metastatic patients. TCRdb recomputed clones from the PCR reads via MiXCR. TCRdb assigned the V and J calls; the authors' analysis was not used. This table holds about 30,000 clones, 20% to 25% found once. The trim removed 1 base at V and 7 bases at J, leaving 8 bases unmatched. Germline V gene lookup returns CDR1 DFQATT and CDR2 SNEGSKA (reference sequence). This CDR3 has 15 residues.

The sequencing sample was made of blood. The source is a female donor with papillary thyroid cancer or a benign thyroid nodule (not recorded which). Some clones in this sample may be carry-over from other donors' samples. V usage is TRBV20-1 and J usage is TRBJ2-1, with TRBD2 matching over 9 bases. CDR3 amino acids: CSARAIAGELNEQFF. CDR3 in DNA: TGCAGTGCTAGAGCGATAGCGGGAGAATTGAATGAGCAGTTCTTC.